The entry below describes one T cell receptor beta chain. Antigen: not known. Other nucleotide sequences from this sample produce the same CDR3. Germline V gene sequence: CDR1 SGHNT, CDR2 YYREEE (reference sequence). CDR3 size: 13 residues. V was pared by 5 bases and J by 3 bases, with 10 bases between. The data were taken from a study of beta chain features in type 1 diabetes. Study information: Age, gender, cell numbers and subset yield matched between patients and controls. Study-level results: A PCR bias possibly favoring shorter templates would apply equally to patients and controls. All four CD4+ subsets from Type 1 diabetes patients carried moderately but significantly shorter TCRB CDR3s.

Sorted populations were all over 95% pure. The entirety of the isolated RNA underwent reverse transcription, so expressed TCRB transcripts were sequenced. Profiled with immunoSEQ multiplex PCR; TCRdb holds only in-frame clones, not every one. The table lists roughly 730,000 clones, around 15% of them singletons, with 0.022% in the top ten. The chain couples TRBV5-4 to TRBJ2-3; D is possibly TRBD2 (5 bases). This TCR came from a man aged 18 to 35 with type 1 diabetes. What was sequenced was naive CD4+ T cells from blood. Written as DNA, the CDR3 is TGTGCCAGCAGTCTAAGCGGAACAGATACGCAGTATTTT. It encodes CASSLSGTDTQYF.